The source of this TCR beta chain is a study of human T cells and chemical hapten exposure. Study context: Patch tests delivered 0.01% DPC to the upper back and were evaluated at 6 days.

Time point denoted: pre-sensitization, week 0. Regarding treatment: therapeutic diphenylcyclopropenone sensitization with weekly scalp DPC. Blood draws preceded each patch test application. One entry per CDR3 protein results from TCRdb running MiXCR on the RACE reads. The sample records around 250,000 distinct CDR3 sequences, approximately 8.6% being singletons. Study-wide results and limits: PT1 expanded TCR counts and patch test score correlated positively.

With regard to this clonotype: As yet, its antigen is unknown.

Trimming cost V 0 bases and J 4 bases, with 17 bases left between them. Per germline, CDR1 MNHEY and CDR2 SVGEGT. The CDR3 has 17 amino acids. The receptor's source is a woman in her thirties or forties with alopecia areata. Some clones in this sample may be carry-over from other donors' samples. This sample comprised whole blood, obtained in connection with sensitization to the hapten diphenylcyclopropenone (DPC). The gene calls are TRBV6-2 or TRBV6-3 and TRBJ2-3; D is ambiguous. The CDR3 sequence is CASSYSIGGAFADTQYF. CDR3 coding DNA: TGTGCCAGCAGTTACTCTATTGGCGGAGCATTCGCAGATACGCAGTATTTT.